This T cell receptor beta chain was sequenced for a study of molecular identifiers for immune sequencing clone quantification. As for the study in general: In replicates, the authors split RNA from around 20,000 or 100,000 naive CD8 cells five ways and sequenced four.

In regard to this clonotype: As yet, its antigen is unknown.

Sorting defined naive CD8 T cells as CD8+CD4-CCR7+CD45RA+. Germline-derived CDR1 and CDR2 are SEHNR and FQNEAQ (reference sequence). Trimming at V came to 5 bases and at J to 6 bases, leaving 7 bases not matched to a gene. The CDR3 covers 14 residues. TCRdb redid the calling of the PCR reads with MiXCR, one entry per CDR3 protein. Of some 320,000 distinct CDR3 sequences in the sample, about a fifth were seen once. General study results and limits: Jurkat TCR RNA spiked in from one cell could reportedly be detected among 900,000 or so naive cells.

This sequence was found in a human donor in good health. Some libraries in this study had Jurkat cell RNA spiked in. The sequenced sample consisted of naive CD8+ T cells from blood, with Jurkat cell RNA spiked in. The sample's subset: FACS-sorted CD8+CD4-CCR7+CD45RA+ naive T cells. V usage is TRBV7-9 and J usage is TRBJ2-7; 10 bases fit TRBD1. CDR3 sequence reads: CASSETGGSSEQYF. As DNA, the CDR3 is TGTGCCAGCAGCGAGACAGGGGGCTCTTCCGAGCAGTACTTC.